One and the same sample provided the 28 T cell receptor beta chains below, sequenced in a study of blood T cell repertoires in COVID-19. The data were produced by immunoSEQ multiplex PCR, yet TCRdb's version contains in-frame clones alone and is incomplete. The table has some 42,000 clones, 76% seen once; the top ten hold about 27%. Sequenced: peripheral blood. Source of these receptors: a man at least 80 years old with acute or convalescent COVID-19.

The chain combines TRBV7-8 with TRBJ2-5; D not certain. Germline V CDR1 and CDR2: SGHVS, FQNEAQ. V lost 2 bases to trimming and J lost 4 bases, with 17 bases between them. The CDR3 sequence is 16 residues long. CDR3 in amino acids: CASSLFKLLGPETQYF. Written as DNA, the CDR3 is TGTGCCAGCAGCTTATTTAAACTGCTCGGTCCAGAGACCCAGTACTTC. Combining the CDR3 with reference TRBV7-8 and TRBJ2-5 gives the whole variable domain GAGVSQSPRYKVAKRGQDVALRCDPISGHVSLFWYQQALGQGPEFLTYFQNEAQLDKSGLPSDRFFAERPEGSVSTLKIQRTQQEDSAVYLCASSLFKLLGPETQYFGPGTRLLVL.

For the CDR3, the DNA is TGTGCCAGCAGCTTAGCGCCTAGCGGGTACAATGAGCAGTTCTTC. Its translation is CASSLAPSGYNEQFF. The chain links TRBV11-2 to TRBJ2-1; 8 bases map to TRBD2. CDR3 size: 15 residues. Germline CDR1 reads SGHAT; CDR2 reads FQNNGV. Trimming at V came to 1 base and at J to 4 bases, leaving 3 bases not matched to a gene.

The chain is built from TRBV9 and TRBJ1-1; D possibly corresponds to TRBD1 (5 bases). Germline assignment: CDR1 SGDLS and CDR2 YYNGEE. The CDR3 consists of 14 residues. Trimming pared 0 bases from V and 3 bases from J, leaving 9 bases between. The CDR3 is CASSVGGMDTEAFF. The CDR3 nucleotides are TGTGCCAGCAGCGTAGGGGGCATGGACACTGAAGCTTTCTTT.

The chain links TRBV7-3 to TRBJ2-6; D ambiguous. Germline V gives CDR1 SGHTA, CDR2 FQGTGA. The CDR3 is 15 amino acids. V lost 5 bases, J lost 7 bases, and 15 bases lay in between. CDR3 DNA sequence: TGTGCCAGCAGCCCTTGGGCCTCTGCAGCCAACGTCCTGACTTTC. Translating it yields CASSPWASAANVLTF.

The gene calls are TRBV19 and TRBJ2-1; D is unclear. The length of the CDR3 is 15 residues. Deletions cut 7 bases from V and 4 bases from J, with 17 bases between. Germline CDR1 reads LNHDA; CDR2 reads SQIVND (reference sequence). The CDR3 sequence is CASTLAGDGYNEQFF. CDR3 DNA sequence: TGTGCCAGTACTTTAGCCGGAGACGGATACAATGAGCAGTTCTTC.

The chain couples TRBV27 to TRBJ2-3, with D possibly being TRBD2 (6 bases). This CDR3 is 15 amino acids long. Deletions cut 6 bases from V and 1 base from J, with 14 bases between. CDR1 and CDR2 (germline): MNHEY, SMNVEV (reference sequence). The CDR3: CASRPDWEGTDTQYF. The CDR3 nucleotides read TGTGCCAGCAGGCCGGACTGGGAGGGCACAGATACGCAGTATTTT.

The J gene is TRBJ1-1, the V gene TRBV7-9; no reliable D call. This CDR3 is 12 amino acids long. Germline V gene lookup returns CDR1 SEHNR and CDR2 FQNEAQ (reference sequence). Between the trimmed V and J ends, which lost 4 bases and 10 bases, there was a span of 13 bases. In DNA form, the CDR3 reads TGTGCCAGCAGCTCCCAGATAGCATCAGCTTTCTTT. This translates into CASSSQIASAFF.

The DNA for the CDR3 is TGTGCCAGCAGCACCTCCCTAGCGGGAGGGTCCTACGAGCAGTACTTC. Amino acid sequence: CASSTSLAGGSYEQYF. The chain carries TRBV5-6 and TRBJ2-7, with 12 bases aligning to TRBD2. The germline gives CDR1 SGHDT, CDR2 YYEEEE. This CDR3 has 16 amino acids. The ends lost 4 bases at V and 1 base at J; junction bases unmatched: 6.

The chain joins TRBV7-2 to TRBJ2-6; 8 nucleotides agree with TRBD2. Germline CDR1 is SGHTA and CDR2 is FQGNSA. The length of the CDR3 is 14 residues. The junction had 3 bases not matched to a gene; V was cut back by 11 bases and J by 0 bases. The CDR3 bases are TGTGCCCGGAGCGGGAGCTCTGGGGCCAACGTCCTGACTTTC. It yields the protein CARSGSSGANVLTF. The entire variable domain, with the rest obtained from reference TRBV7-2 and TRBJ2-6, is as follows: GAGVSQSPSNKVTEKGKDVELRCDPISGHTALYWYRQSLGQGLEFLIYFQGNSAPDKSGLPSDRFSAERTGGSVSTLTIQRTQQEDSAVYLCARSGSSGANVLTFGAGSRLTVL.

This clone was seen a single time. The chain links TRBV2 to TRBJ1-1; 9 bases fit TRBD1. Germline trimming cut 7 bases from V and 11 bases from J; bases unmatched to any gene: 5. Germline-derived CDR1 and CDR2 are SNHLY and FYNNEI. This CDR3 spans 11 amino acids. The CDR3 DNA is TGTGCCAGCAAGATTGGACAGGGGGCTTTCTTT. This encodes CASKIGQGAFF. Full variable domain (remainder filled in from reference TRBV2 and TRBJ1-1): EPEVTQTPSHQVTQMGQEVILRCVPISNHLYFYWYRQILGQKVEFLVSFYNNEISEKSEIFDDQFSVERPDGSNFTLKIRSTKLEDSAMYFCASKIGQGAFFGQGTRLTVV.

The chain carries TRBV7-2 and TRBJ2-7; unclear D gene. The length of the CDR3 is 11 residues. V shed 3 bases and J shed 9 bases, with 9 bases lying between them. Germline V gene data show CDR1 as SGHTA and CDR2 as FQGNSA. CDR3 nucleotide sequence: TGTGCCAGCAGCTTCAAGTTCGGGCAGTACTTC. This translates into CASSFKFGQYF.

This rearrangement joins TRBV3-1 (or the pseudogene TRBV3-2) to TRBJ2-5, with 9 bases aligning to TRBD2. The CDR3 sequence is 13 residues long. Germline CDR1 LGHDT, CDR2 YNNKEL (reference sequence). J gave up 4 bases and V 8 bases, and 5 bases lay outside the gene matches. The CDR3 coding sequence is TGTGCCAGCCTTAGCGGGGGAAGAGAGACCCAGTACTTC. Encoded protein: CASLSGGRETQYF.

This chain links TRBV6-4 with TRBJ2-7; 9 bases match TRBD1. V was clipped by 6 bases and J by 6 bases; unmatched bases: 6. CDR1 MRHNA and CDR2 SNTAGT come from the germline V gene. The CDR3 is made up of 13 amino acids. CDR3 in amino acids: CASSYGQGSEQYF. The CDR3 DNA reads TGTGCCAGCAGCTACGGACAGGGGAGCGAGCAGTACTTC.

This clone has only a few counts. The rearrangement joins TRBV11-2 to TRBJ1-6; TRBD1 matches 7 bases. The V segment lost 3 bases and the J segment 6 bases; nucleotides outside the gene matches: 5. CDR3 length equals 15 residues. Germline CDR1 and CDR2: SGHAT and FQNNGV. CDR3 DNA sequence: TGTGCCAGCAGCTTGGACGGGGACAGTAATTCACCCCTCCACTTT. Translation: CASSLDGDSNSPLHF. The variable domain in full, with the rest retrieved from reference TRBV11-2 and TRBJ1-6, is EAGVAQSPRYKIIEKRQSVAFWCNPISGHATLYWYQQILGQGPKLLIQFQNNGVVDDSQLPKDRFSAERLKGVDSTLKIQPAKLEDSAVYLCASSLDGDSNSPLHFGNGTRLTVT.

This clone was detected a few times. The chain employs TRBV3-1 (or the pseudogene TRBV3-2) and TRBJ2-2, with 7 bases fitting TRBD2. Germline V gene sequence: CDR1 LGHDT, CDR2 YNNKEL (reference sequence). CDR3 length: 16 amino acids. Trimming at V came to 1 base and at J to 3 bases, leaving 5 bases not matched to a gene. CDR3 in DNA: TGTGCCAGCAGCCAAGCACTAGCGAGTTACACCGGGGAGCTGTTTTTT. It specifies CASSQALASYTGELFF.

The chain carries TRBV28 and TRBJ2-7; TRBD1 matches 8 bases. V shed 5 bases, J shed 2 bases, and the junction held 8 bases outside the gene matches. Germline lookup yields CDR1 MDHEN and CDR2 SYDVKM. There are 15 residues in the CDR3. The CDR3 nucleotides read TGTGCCAGCAGTAACCGACAGGGGACACCCTACGAGCAGTACTTC. Protein sequence: CASSNRQGTPYEQYF.

This clone was counted many times. This rearrangement joins TRBV3-1 (or the pseudogene TRBV3-2) to TRBJ1-2; tentatively, D is TRBD1 (6 bases). The V gene lost 1 base and the J gene lost 2 bases, with 11 bases spanning the gap. The CDR3 runs 15 residues. Looked up from germline, CDR1 is LGHDT and CDR2 is YNNKEL (reference sequence). CDR3 sequence (DNA): TGTGCCAGCAGCCAAGGACCCCAGGGGAACTATGGCTACACCTTC. Protein: CASSQGPQGNYGYTF.

V gene TRBV10-1 combines with J gene TRBJ2-2; D uncertain. There are 16 residues in the CDR3. CDR1 is WNHNN and CDR2 is SYGVQD in the germline V gene (reference sequence). Trimming took 2 bases from V and 1 from J, leaving 11 bases between them. The CDR3 region is CASSEQQPWNTGELFF. CDR3 coding DNA: TGCGCCAGCAGTGAGCAACAGCCATGGAACACCGGGGAGCTGTTTTTT.

This chain links TRBV18 with TRBJ2-7, with TRBD2 matching over 12 bases. J lost 5 bases, V lost 2 bases, and 13 bases had no gene match. The CDR3 length is 18 residues. CDR1 is KGHSH and CDR2 is LQKENI in the germline V gene. CDR3 sequence reads: CASSPALAGGVLYNEQYF. In DNA form, the CDR3 reads TGTGCCAGCTCACCAGCCCTAGCGGGAGGGGTGCTGTACAACGAGCAGTACTTC.

The J gene is TRBJ2-5, the V gene TRBV28, with a possible D match to TRBD1 (5 bases). CDR1 is MDHEN, CDR2 SYDVKM, per germline. The CDR3 extends over 14 amino acids. Deletions cut 6 bases from V and 5 bases from J, with 16 bases between. The CDR3 here is CASSPGGPGETQYF. CDR3 bases: TGTGCCAGCAGCCCCGGTGGTCCAGGGGAGACCCAGTACTTC.

J is TRBJ2-7 and V is TRBV4-2, with D perhaps TRBD2 (6 bases). V shed 10 bases and J shed 7 bases, with 20 bases lying between them. CDR1 is LGHNA, CDR2 YNFKEQ, per germline. The CDR3 length is 13 residues. The CDR3 coding sequence is TGTGCCACGGGGGTGGCGGGAAAAGGGGAGCAGTACTTC. Its translation: CATGVAGKGEQYF.

This rearrangement joins TRBV2 to TRBJ1-1; 7 nucleotides line up with TRBD1. Germline V lookup: CDR1 SNHLY, CDR2 FYNNEI. This CDR3 is built from 14 residues. The V and J ends lost 7 bases and 0 bases, in that order; junction bases with no gene match: 5. The CDR3 DNA sequence: TGTGCCAGCAAGCCGACAGGGCTGAACACTGAAGCTTTCTTT. Amino acids: CASKPTGLNTEAFF.

This rearrangement joins TRBV4-1 to TRBJ2-1; D is perhaps TRBD2 (5 bases). The germline V gene has CDR1 MGHRA and CDR2 YSYEKL. The length of the CDR3 is 15 residues. V was trimmed by 3 bases and J by 9 bases, leaving 18 bases between them. The CDR3 sequence: CASSHLSRGMVEQFF. DNA for the CDR3: TGCGCCAGCAGCCACTTAAGTCGGGGAATGGTTGAGCAGTTCTTC.

The chain's CDR3 is CASSYEETGVYGYTF. CDR3 DNA: TGTGCCAGCAGTTACGAAGAGACAGGGGTCTATGGCTACACCTTC. This chain uses TRBV6-5 with TRBJ1-2; 8 bases line up with TRBD1. Germline CDR1 reads MNHEY; CDR2 reads SVGAGI. V dropped 2 bases and J dropped 4; count of bases not matched to a gene: 6. The CDR3 runs to 15 residues.

This sequence joins TRBV29-1 and TRBJ2-7; 12 bases are shared with TRBD1. The CDR3 runs to 16 residues. Germline-derived CDR1 and CDR2 are SQVTM and ANQGSEA. Trimming cost V 4 bases and J 4 bases; bases outside gene matches: 11. In DNA, the CDR3 is TGCAGCGTTGCTCTAATGGGACAGGGGGCGATGTACGAGCAGTACTTC. This codes for CSVALMGQGAMYEQYF.

This chain joins TRBV11-2 and TRBJ2-7; the match to TRBD2 covers 10 bases. Losses at the gene ends were 5 bases for V and 4 bases for J; bases not matched to a gene: 5. CDR1 is SGHAT and CDR2 is FQNNGV in the germline V gene. The CDR3 covers 14 residues. CDR3 bases: TGTGCCAGCAGCCAAAGCGGGGGGGCATACGAGCAGTACTTC. This gives the protein CASSQSGGAYEQYF.

This clone has a handful of counts. The V call is TRBV30, the J call TRBJ1-2, with 7 positions matching TRBD1. Germline loops: CDR1 GTSNPN, CDR2 SVGIG (reference sequence). The CDR3 sequence is 13 residues long. The ends lost 5 bases at V and 2 bases at J; junction bases unmatched: 5. As DNA, the CDR3 is TGTGCCTGGTTGGCAGGGGGGAACTATGGCTACACCTTC. Its protein product is CAWLAGGNYGYTF. Complete variable domain (other parts from reference TRBV30 and TRBJ1-2): SQTIHQWPATLVQPVGSPLSLECTVEGTSNPNLYWYRQAAGRGLQLLFYSVGIGQISSEVPQNLSASRPQDRQFILSSKKLLLSDSGFYLCAWLAGGNYGYTFGSGTRLTVV.

In this sample, this clone turned up many times. The chain links TRBV29-1 to TRBJ2-7, with D possibly matching TRBD1 (6 bases). Germline V gives CDR1 SQVTM, CDR2 ANQGSEA. The germline V and J ends were trimmed by 6 bases and 7 bases, with 28 bases remaining between them. This CDR3 comprises 16 residues. The CDR3: CSVHALTGPQPGEQYF. Written as DNA, the CDR3 is TGCAGCGTGCACGCTCTAACAGGGCCCCAACCAGGGGAGCAGTACTTC.